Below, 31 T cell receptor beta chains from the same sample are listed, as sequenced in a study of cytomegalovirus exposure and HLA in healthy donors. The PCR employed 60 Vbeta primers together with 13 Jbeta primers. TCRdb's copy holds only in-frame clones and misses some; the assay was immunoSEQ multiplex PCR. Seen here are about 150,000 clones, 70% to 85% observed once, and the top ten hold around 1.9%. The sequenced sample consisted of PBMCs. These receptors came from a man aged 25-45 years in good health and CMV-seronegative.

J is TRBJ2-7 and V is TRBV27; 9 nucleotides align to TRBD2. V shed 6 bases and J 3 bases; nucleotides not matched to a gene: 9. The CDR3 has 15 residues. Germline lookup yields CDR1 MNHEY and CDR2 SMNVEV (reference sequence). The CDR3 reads CASSLAGTSLYEQYF. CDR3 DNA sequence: TGTGCCAGCAGCCTTGCCGGGACTAGCCTCTACGAGCAGTACTTC.

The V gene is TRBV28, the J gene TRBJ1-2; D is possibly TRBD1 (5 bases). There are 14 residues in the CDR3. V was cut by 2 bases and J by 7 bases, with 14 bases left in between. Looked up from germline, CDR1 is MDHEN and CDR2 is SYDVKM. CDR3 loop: CASSLGGAPSGYTF. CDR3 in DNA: TGTGCCAGCAGTTTAGGAGGGGCTCCGAGTGGCTACACCTTC.

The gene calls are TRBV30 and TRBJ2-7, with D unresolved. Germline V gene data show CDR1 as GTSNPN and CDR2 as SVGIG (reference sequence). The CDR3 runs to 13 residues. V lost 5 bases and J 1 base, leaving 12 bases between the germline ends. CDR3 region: CAWASVNSYEQYF. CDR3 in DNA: TGTGCCTGGGCCTCAGTAAATTCCTACGAGCAGTACTTC.

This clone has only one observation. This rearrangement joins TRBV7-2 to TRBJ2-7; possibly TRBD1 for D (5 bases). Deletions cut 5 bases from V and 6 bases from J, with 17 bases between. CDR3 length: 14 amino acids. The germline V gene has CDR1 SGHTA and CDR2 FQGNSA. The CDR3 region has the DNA TGTGCCAGCAGCCCGTGGACACCCGCTGGCGAGCAGTACTTC. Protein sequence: CASSPWTPAGEQYF.

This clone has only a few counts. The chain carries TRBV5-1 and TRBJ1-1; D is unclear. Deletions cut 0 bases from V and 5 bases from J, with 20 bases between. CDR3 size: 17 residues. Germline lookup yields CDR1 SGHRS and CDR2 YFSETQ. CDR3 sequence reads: CASSLGAGSGIGTEAFF. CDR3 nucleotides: TGCGCCAGCAGCTTGGGAGCGGGGTCTGGAATAGGGACTGAAGCTTTCTTT.

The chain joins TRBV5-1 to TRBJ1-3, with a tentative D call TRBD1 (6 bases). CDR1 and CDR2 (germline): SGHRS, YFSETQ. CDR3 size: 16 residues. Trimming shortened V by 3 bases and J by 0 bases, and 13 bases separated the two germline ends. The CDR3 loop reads CASSWTGGASGNTIYF. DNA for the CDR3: TGCGCCAGCAGCTGGACTGGGGGGGCCTCTGGAAACACCATATATTTT.

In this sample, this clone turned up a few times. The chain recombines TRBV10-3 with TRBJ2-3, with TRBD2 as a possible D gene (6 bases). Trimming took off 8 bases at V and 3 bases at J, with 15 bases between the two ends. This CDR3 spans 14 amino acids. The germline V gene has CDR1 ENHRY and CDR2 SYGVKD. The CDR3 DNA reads TGTGCCATCCGAGAGGGCGGGGAAACAGATACGCAGTATTTT. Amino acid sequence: CAIREGGETDTQYF.

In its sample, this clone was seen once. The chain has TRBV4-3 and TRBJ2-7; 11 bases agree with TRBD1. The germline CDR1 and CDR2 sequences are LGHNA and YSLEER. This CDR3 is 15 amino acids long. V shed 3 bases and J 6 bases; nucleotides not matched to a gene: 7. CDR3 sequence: CASSQVAGTGGEQYF. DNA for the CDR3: TGCGCCAGCAGCCAGGTAGCAGGGACAGGGGGCGAGCAGTACTTC.

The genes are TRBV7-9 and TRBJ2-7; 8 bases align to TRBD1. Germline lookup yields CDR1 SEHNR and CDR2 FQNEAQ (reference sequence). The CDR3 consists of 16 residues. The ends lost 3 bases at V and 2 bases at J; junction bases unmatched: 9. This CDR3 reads CASSLPWTGNPYEQYF. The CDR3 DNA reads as TGTGCCAGCAGCTTGCCATGGACAGGGAACCCCTACGAGCAGTACTTC.

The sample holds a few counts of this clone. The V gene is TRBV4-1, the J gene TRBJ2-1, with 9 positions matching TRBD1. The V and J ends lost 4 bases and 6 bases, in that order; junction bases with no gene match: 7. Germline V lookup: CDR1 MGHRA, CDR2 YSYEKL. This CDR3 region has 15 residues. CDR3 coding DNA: TGCGCCAGCAGCCCCACCGGGACAGGGTTCAATGAGCAGTTCTTC. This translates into CASSPTGTGFNEQFF.

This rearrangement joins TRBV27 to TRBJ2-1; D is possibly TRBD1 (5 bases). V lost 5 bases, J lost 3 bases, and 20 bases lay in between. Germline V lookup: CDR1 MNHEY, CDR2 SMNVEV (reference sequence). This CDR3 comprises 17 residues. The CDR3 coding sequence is TGTGCCAGCAGTCCAATCCCCTCACGACAGATCTACAATGAGCAGTTCTTC. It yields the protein CASSPIPSRQIYNEQFF.

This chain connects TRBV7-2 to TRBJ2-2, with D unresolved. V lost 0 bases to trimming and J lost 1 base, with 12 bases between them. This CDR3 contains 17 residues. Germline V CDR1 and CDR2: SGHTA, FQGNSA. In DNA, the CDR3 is TGTGCCAGCAGCTTAGCGGGCTACGCCATGAACACCGGGGAGCTGTTTTTT. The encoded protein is CASSLAGYAMNTGELFF.

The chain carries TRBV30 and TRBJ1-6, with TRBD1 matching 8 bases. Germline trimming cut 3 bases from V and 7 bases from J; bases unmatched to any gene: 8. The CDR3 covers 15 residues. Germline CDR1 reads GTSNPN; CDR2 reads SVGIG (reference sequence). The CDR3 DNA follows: TGTGCCTGGAGAACCCCGGACAGGGAGAATTCACCCCTCCACTTT. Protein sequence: CAWRTPDRENSPLHF.

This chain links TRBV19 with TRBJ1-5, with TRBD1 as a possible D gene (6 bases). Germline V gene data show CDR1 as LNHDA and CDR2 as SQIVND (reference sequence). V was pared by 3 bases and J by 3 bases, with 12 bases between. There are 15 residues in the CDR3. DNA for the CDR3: TGTGCCAGTAGTATGCCAGGGGTGATCAATCAGCCCCAGCATTTT. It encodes CASSMPGVINQPQHF.

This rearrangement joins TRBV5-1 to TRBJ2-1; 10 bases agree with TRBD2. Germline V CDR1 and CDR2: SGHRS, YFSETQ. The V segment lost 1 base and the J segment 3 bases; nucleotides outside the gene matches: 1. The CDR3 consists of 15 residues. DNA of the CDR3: TGCGCCAGCAGCTTGTCTAGCGGGAGCTACAATGAGCAGTTCTTC. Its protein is CASSLSSGSYNEQFF.

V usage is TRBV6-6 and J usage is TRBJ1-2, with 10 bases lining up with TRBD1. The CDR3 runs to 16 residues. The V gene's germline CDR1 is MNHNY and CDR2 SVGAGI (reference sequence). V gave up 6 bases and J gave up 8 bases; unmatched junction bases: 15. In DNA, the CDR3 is TGTGCCAGCAGCCTGAAGAGCCGACAGGGGGCGGGGGGCTACACCTTC. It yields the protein CASSLKSRQGAGGYTF.

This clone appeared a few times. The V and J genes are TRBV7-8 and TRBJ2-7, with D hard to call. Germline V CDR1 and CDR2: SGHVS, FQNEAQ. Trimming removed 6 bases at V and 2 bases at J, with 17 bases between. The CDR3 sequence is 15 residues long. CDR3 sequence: CASSPARILTYEQYF. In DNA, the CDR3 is TGTGCCAGCAGTCCCGCCCGTATACTAACCTACGAGCAGTACTTC.

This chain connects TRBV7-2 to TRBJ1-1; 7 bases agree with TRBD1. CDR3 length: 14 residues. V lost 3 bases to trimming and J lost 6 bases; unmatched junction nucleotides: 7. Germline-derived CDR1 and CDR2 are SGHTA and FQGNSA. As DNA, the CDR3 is TGTGCCAGCAGCTTGGAGGGGACAGCTTCTGAAGCTTTCTTT. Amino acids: CASSLEGTASEAFF.

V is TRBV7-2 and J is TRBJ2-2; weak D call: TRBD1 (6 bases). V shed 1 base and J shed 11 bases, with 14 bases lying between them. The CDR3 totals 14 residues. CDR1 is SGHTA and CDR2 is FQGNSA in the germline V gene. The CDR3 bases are TGTGCCAGCAGCTTAGGACAGGCGTTAGGAGAGCTGTTTTTT. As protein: CASSLGQALGELFF.

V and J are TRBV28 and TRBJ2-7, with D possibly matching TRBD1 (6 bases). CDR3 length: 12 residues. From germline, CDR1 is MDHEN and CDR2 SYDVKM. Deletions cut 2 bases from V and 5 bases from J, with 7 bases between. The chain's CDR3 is CASSLNRDEQYF. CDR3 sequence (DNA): TGTGCCAGCAGTTTAAACAGGGACGAGCAGTACTTC.

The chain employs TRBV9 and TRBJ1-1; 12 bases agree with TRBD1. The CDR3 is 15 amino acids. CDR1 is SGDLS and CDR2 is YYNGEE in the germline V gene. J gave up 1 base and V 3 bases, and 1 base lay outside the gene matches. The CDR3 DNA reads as TGTGCCAGCAGCGAGGGACAGGGGGCGAACACTGAAGCTTTCTTT. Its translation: CASSEGQGANTEAFF.

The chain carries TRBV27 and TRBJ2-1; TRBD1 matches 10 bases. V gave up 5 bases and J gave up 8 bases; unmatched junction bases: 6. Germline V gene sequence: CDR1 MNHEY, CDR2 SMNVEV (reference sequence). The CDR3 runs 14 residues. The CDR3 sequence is CASSVGQGEDEQFF. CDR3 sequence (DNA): TGTGCCAGCAGTGTTGGACAGGGGGAAGATGAGCAGTTCTTC.

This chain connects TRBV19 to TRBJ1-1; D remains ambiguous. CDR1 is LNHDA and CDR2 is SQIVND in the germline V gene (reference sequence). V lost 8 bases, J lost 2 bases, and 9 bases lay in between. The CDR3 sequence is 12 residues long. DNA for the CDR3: TGTGCCAGTTCCGTGGCAAACACTGAAGCTTTCTTT. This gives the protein CASSVANTEAFF. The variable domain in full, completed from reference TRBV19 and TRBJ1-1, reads DGGITQSPKYLFRKEGQNVTLSCEQNLNHDAMYWYRQDPGQGLRLIYYSQIVNDFQKGDIAEGYSVSREKKESFPLTVTSAQKNPTAFYLCASSVANTEAFFGQGTRLTVV.

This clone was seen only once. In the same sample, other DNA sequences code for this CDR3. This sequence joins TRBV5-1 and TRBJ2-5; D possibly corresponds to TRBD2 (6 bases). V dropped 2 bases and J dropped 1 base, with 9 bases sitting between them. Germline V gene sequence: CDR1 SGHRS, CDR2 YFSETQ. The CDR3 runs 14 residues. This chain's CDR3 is CASSLTGGQETQYF. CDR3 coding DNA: TGCGCCAGCAGCTTAACCGGGGGCCAAGAGACCCAGTACTTC. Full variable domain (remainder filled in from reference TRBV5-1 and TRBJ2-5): KAGVTQTPRYLIKTRGQQVTLSCSPISGHRSVSWYQQTPGQGLQFLFEYFSETQRNKGNFPGRFSGRQFSNSRSEMNVSTLELGDSALYLCASSLTGGQETQYFGPGTRLLVL.

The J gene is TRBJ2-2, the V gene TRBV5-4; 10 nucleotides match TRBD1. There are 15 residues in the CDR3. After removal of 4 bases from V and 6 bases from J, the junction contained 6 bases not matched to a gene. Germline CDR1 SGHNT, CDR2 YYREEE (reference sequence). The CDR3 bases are TGTGCCAGCAGCCCGGGACAGGGGATCCCCGGGGAGCTGTTTTTT. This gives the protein CASSPGQGIPGELFF. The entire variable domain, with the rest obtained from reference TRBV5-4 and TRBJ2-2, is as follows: ETGVTQSPTHLIKTRGQQVTLRCSSQSGHNTVSWYQQALGQGPQFIFQYYREEENGRGNFPPRFSGLQFPNYSSELNVNALELDDSALYLCASSPGQGIPGELFFGEGSRLTVL.

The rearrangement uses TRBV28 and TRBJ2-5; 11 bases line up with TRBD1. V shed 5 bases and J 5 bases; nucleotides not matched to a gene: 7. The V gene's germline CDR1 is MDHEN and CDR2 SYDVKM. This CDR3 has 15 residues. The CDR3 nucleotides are TGTGCCAGCAGTCCGGACAGGGGGCGTCCGGAGACCCAGTACTTC. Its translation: CASSPDRGRPETQYF.

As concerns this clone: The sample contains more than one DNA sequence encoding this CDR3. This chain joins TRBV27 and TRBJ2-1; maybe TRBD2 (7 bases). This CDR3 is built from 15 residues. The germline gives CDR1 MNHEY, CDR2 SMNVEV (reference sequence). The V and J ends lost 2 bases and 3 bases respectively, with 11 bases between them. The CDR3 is CASSLGGGLYNEQFF. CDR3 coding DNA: TGTGCCAGCAGTTTAGGGGGGGGCCTCTACAATGAGCAGTTCTTC.

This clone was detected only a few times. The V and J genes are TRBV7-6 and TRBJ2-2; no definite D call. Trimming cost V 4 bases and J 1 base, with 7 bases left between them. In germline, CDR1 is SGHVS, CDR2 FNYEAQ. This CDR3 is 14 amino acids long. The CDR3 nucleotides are TGTGCCAGCAGCTACGCACAGAACACCGGGGAGCTGTTTTTT. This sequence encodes CASSYAQNTGELFF.

The chain's CDR3 is CASSPSGTARREQYF. The CDR3 DNA is TGTGCCAGCAGTCCGTCCGGGACAGCCCGAAGGGAGCAGTACTTC. The chain is built from TRBV28 and TRBJ2-7; 7 bases map to TRBD1. The CDR3 spans 15 residues. Germline V gives CDR1 MDHEN, CDR2 SYDVKM. V shed 5 bases and J 7 bases; nucleotides not matched to a gene: 14.

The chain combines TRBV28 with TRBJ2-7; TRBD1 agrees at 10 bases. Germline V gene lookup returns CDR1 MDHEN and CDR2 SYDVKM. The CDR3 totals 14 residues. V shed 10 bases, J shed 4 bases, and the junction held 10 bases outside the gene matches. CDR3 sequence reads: CATESGTGEYEQYF. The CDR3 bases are TGTGCCACCGAATCCGGGACAGGGGAATACGAGCAGTACTTC.

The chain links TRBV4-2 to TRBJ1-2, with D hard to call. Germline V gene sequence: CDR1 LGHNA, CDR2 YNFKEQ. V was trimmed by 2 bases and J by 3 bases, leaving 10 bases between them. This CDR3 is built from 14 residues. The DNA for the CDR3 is TGTGCCAGCAGCCAACGGGAGGCGGACTATGGCTACACCTTC. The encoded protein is CASSQREADYGYTF.